This T cell receptor beta chain derives from a study of siplizumab effects on memory and regulatory T cells. As concerns this clone: As yet, its antigen is unknown.

Regarding the study as a whole: Sequences that were alloreactive and traceable to unstimulated CD4+ memory cells were significantly reduced by siplizumab.

Measured with immunoSEQ multiplex PCR; TCRdb has only the in-frame clones, and not every one. Of around 100,000 clones listed, 94% are singletons. The germline V and J ends were trimmed by 1 base and 5 bases, with 11 bases remaining between them. The CDR3 runs 14 residues. Germline loops: CDR1 LGHNA, CDR2 YNFKEQ. The source is a human donor in good health. Sequences were obtained from non-Treg CD4+ T cells sorted from blood. The chain carries TRBV4-2 and TRBJ1-1; D not certain. The DNA of the CDR3 is TGTGCCAGCAGCCAAGTAAATCGCGGTACTGAAGCTTTCTTT. This gives the protein CASSQVNRGTEAFF.